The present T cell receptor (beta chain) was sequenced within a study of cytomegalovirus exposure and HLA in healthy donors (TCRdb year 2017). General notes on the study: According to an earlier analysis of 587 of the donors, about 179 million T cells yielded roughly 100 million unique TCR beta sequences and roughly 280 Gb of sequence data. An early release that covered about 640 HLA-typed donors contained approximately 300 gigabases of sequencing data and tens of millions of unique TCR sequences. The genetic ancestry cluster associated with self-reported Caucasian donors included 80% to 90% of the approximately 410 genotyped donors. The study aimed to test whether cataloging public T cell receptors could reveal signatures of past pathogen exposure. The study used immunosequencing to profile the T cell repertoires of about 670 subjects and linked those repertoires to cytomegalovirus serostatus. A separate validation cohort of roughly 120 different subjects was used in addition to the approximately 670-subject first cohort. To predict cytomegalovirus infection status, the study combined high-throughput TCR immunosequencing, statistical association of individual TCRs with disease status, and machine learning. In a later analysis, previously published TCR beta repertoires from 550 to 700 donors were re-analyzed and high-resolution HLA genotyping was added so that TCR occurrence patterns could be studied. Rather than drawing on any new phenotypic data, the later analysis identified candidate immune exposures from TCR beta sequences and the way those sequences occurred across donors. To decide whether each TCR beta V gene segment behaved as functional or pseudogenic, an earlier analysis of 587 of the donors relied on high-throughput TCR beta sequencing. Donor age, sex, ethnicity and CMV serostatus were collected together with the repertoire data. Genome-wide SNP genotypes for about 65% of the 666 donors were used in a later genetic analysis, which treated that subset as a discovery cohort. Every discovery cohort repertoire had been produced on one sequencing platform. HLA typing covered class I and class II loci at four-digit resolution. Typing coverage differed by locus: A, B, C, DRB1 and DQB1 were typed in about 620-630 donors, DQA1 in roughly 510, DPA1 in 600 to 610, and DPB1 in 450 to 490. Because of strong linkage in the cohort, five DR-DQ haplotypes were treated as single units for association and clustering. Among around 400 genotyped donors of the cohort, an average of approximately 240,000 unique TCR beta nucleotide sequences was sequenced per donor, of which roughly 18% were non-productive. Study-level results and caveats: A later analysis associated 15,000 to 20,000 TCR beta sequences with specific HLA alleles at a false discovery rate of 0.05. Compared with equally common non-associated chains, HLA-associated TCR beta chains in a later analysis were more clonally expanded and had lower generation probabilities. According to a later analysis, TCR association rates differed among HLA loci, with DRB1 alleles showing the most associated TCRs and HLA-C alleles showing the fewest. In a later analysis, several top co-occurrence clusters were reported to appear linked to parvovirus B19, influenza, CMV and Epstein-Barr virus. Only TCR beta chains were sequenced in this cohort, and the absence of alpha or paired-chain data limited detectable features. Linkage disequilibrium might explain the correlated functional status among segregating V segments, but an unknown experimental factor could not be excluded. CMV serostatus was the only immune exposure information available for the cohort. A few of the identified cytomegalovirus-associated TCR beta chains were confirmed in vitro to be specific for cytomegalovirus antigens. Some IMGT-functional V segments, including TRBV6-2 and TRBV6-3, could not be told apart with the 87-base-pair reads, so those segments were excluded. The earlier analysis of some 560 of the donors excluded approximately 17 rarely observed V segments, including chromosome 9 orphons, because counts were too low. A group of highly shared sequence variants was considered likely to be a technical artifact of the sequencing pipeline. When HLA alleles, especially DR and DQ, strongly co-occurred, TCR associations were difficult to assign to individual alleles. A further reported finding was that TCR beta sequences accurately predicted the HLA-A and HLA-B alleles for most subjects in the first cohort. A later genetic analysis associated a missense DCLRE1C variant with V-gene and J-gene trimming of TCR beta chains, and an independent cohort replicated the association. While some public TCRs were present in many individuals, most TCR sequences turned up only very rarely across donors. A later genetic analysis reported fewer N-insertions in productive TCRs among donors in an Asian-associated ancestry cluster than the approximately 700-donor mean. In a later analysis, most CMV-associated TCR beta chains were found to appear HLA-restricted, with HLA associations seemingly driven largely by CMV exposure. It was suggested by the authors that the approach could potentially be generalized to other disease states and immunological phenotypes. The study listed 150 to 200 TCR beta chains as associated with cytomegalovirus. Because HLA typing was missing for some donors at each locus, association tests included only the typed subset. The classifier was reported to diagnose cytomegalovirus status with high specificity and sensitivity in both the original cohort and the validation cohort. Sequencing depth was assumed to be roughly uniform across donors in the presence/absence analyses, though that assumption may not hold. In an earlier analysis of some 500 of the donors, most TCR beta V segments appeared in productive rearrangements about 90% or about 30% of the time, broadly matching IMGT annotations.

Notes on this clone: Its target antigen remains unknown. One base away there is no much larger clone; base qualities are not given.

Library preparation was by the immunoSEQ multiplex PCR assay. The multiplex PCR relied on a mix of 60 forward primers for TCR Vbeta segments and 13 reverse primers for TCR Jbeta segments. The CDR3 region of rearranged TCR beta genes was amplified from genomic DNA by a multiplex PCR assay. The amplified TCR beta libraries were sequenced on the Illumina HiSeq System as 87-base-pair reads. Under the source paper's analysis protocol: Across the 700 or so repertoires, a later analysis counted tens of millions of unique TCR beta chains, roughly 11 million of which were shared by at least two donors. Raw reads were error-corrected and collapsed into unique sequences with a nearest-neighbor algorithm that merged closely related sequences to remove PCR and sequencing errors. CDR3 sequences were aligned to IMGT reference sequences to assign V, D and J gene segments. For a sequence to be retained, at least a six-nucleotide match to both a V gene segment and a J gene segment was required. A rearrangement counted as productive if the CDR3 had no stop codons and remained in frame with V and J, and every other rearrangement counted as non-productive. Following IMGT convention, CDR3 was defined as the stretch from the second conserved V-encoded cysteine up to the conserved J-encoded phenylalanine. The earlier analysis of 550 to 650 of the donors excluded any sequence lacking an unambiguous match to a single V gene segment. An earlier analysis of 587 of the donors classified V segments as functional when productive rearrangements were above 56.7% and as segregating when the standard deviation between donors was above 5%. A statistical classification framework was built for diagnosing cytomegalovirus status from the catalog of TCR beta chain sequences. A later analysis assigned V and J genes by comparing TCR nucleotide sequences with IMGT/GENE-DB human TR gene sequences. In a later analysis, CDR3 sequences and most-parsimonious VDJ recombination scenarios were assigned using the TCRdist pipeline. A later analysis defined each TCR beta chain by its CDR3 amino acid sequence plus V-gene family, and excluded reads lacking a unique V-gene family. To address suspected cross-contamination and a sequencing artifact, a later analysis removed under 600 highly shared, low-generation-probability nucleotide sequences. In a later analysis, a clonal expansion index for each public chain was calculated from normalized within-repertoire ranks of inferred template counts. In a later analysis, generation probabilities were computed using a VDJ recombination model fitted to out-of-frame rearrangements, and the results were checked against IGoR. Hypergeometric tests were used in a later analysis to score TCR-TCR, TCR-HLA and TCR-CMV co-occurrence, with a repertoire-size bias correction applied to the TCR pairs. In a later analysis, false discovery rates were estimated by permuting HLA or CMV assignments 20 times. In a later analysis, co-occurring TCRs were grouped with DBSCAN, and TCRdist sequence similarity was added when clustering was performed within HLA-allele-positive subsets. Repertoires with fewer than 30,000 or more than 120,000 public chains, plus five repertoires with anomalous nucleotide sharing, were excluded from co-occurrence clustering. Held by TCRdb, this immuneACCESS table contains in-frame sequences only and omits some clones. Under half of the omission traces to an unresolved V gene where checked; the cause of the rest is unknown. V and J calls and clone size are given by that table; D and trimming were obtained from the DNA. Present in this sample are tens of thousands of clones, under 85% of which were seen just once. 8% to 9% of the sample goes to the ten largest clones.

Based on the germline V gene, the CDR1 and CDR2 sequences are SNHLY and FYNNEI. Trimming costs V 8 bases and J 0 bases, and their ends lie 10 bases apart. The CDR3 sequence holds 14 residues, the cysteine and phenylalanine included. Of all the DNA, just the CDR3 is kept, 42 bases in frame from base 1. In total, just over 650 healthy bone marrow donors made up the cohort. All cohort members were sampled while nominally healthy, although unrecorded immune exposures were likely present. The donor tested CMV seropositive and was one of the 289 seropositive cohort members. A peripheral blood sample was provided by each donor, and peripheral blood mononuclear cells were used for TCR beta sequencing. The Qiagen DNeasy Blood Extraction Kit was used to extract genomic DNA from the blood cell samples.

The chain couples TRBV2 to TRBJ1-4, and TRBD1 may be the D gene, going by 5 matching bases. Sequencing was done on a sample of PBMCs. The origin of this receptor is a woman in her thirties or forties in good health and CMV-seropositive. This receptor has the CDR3 CASHQGATNEKLFF. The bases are TGTGCCAGCCATCAGGGTGCAACTAATGAAAAACTGTTTTTT.